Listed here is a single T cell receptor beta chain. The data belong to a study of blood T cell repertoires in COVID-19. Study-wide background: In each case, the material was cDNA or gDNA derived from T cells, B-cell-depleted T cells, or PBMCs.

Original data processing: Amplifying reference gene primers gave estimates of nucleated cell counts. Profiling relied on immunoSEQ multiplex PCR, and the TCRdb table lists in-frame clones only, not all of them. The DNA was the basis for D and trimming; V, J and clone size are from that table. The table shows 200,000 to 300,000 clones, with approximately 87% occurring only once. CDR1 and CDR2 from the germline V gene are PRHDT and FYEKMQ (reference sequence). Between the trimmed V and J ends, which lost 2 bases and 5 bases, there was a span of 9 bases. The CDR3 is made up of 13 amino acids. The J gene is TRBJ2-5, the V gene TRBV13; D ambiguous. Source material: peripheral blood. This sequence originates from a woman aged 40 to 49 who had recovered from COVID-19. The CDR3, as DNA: TGTGCCAGCAGCTTAAGGAGTTCGGAGACCCAGTACTTC. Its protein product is CASSLRSSETQYF. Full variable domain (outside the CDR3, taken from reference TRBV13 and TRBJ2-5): AAGVIQSPRHLIKEKRETATLKCYPIPRHDTVYWYQQGPGQDPQFLISFYEKMQSDKGSIPDRFSAQQFSDYHSELNMSSLELGDSALYFCASSLRSSETQYFGPGTRLLVL.